What follows are 18 T cell receptor beta chains derived from one specimen sequenced in a study of identical twins. Via MiXCR, TCRdb re-called the 5' RACE reads, giving one row per CDR3 protein. This sample has about 520,000 distinct CDR3 sequences, with 20% to 25% found just once. These data are also associated with another study on T cells expressing NK-cell markers.

What was sequenced was CD4+ T cells sorted from blood. The source is a woman between 18 and 30 years old in good health.

Ten or more counts support this clonotype. The chain combines TRBV12-3 or TRBV12-4 with TRBJ1-1, with D possibly being TRBD1 (6 bases). Trimming shortened V by 8 bases and J by 6 bases, and 19 bases separated the two germline ends. The CDR3 totals 14 residues. The CDR3 nucleotides read TGTGCCAGCCCATGGGGGGGCTCGTCCCCTGAAGCTTTCTTT. Translated: CASPWGGSSPEAFF.

A single count supports this clonotype. The chain uses TRBV6-2 or TRBV6-3 and TRBJ1-2, with D perhaps TRBD1 (6 bases). The germline CDR1 and CDR2 sequences are MNHEY and SVGEGT. V lost 8 bases and J lost 7, with 26 bases in between. The CDR3 runs to 16 residues. The CDR3 DNA follows: TGTGCCAGCCTCCCAACCGGGACACACACCCAAACTGGCTACACCTTC. This translates into CASLPTGTHTQTGYTF.

A few counts support this clonotype. The gene calls are TRBV7-2 and TRBJ2-7, with D possibly TRBD1 on 6 matching bases. Trimming took off 5 bases at V and 7 bases at J, with 18 bases between the two ends. Germline V lookup: CDR1 SGHTA, CDR2 FQGNSA. CDR3 length: 14 residues. The CDR3 DNA sequence: TGTGCCAGCAGCCAGAGGACAGACCTAAGGGAGCAGTACTTC. Translated: CASSQRTDLREQYF.

The chain has TRBV7-9 and TRBJ2-1; no definite D call. Germline assignment: CDR1 SEHNR and CDR2 FQNEAQ (reference sequence). Trimming removed 8 bases from V and 0 bases from J, with 20 bases in between. CDR3 length: 17 residues. This CDR3 is CASAMPFGYPSYNEQFF. Here the CDR3 DNA reads TGTGCCAGCGCCATGCCCTTTGGCTACCCCTCCTACAATGAGCAGTTCTTC.

The chain employs TRBV6-1 and TRBJ1-3; D gene ambiguous. From germline, CDR1 is MNHNS and CDR2 SASEGT. The CDR3 spans 14 residues. The V and J ends lost 11 bases and 0 bases respectively, with 14 bases between them. The CDR3 here is CARPGRNSGNTIYF. The CDR3 bases are TGTGCCCGCCCGGGTAGAAACTCTGGAAACACCATATATTTT.

V usage is TRBV20-1 and J usage is TRBJ2-5; 9 bases are shared with TRBD2. The CDR3 consists of 15 residues. The ends lost 3 bases at V and 5 bases at J; junction bases unmatched: 10. Germline values: CDR1 DFQATT, CDR2 SNEGSKA (reference sequence). In DNA form, the CDR3 reads TGCAGTGCTAGGGACTCGCGGGGGGGCCCGGAGACCCAGTACTTC. Residues: CSARDSRGGPETQYF.

The J gene is TRBJ2-1, the V gene TRBV7-2; no firm D call. The length of the CDR3 is 12 residues. Germline V gene sequence: CDR1 SGHTA, CDR2 FQGNSA. V lost 1 base to trimming and J lost 13 bases, with 11 bases between them. This CDR3 reads CASSLVGRFQFF. CDR3 nucleotides: TGTGCCAGCAGCTTAGTAGGGCGGTTCCAGTTCTTC.

The chain carries TRBV2 and TRBJ2-7, with 12 bases that match TRBD1. The CDR3 loop spans 16 amino acids. The junction had 11 bases not matched to a gene; V was cut back by 7 bases and J by 4 bases. Germline V gene sequence: CDR1 SNHLY, CDR2 FYNNEI. The DNA for the CDR3 is TGTGCCAGCACCGGCGGGACAGGGGGCAGTGGTTACGAGCAGTACTTC. It translates to CASTGGTGGSGYEQYF.

There are a few counts of this clonotype. This CDR3 reads CASSYVLAGRDEQFF. The CDR3 DNA reads TGTGCCAGCAGTTACGTCCTAGCGGGAAGGGATGAGCAGTTCTTC. The gene calls are TRBV6-5 and TRBJ2-1; TRBD2 aligns across 9 bases. V shed 2 bases and J 8 bases; nucleotides not matched to a gene: 7. Germline CDR1 MNHEY, CDR2 SVGAGI. The CDR3 is 15 amino acids.

In the case of this clonotype: At one boundary the junction diverges from the germline segment, which might be a read error. This chain uses TRBV12-3 or TRBV12-4 with TRBJ2-2, with D perhaps TRBD2 (6 bases). This CDR3 comprises 13 residues. CDR3 DNA: TGTGCCTGCAGGCGGGGACTGGCCGGGGAGCTGTTTTTT. Its protein is CACRRGLAGELFF.

CDR3 sequence reads: CSALPRLAGHEQYF. CDR3 nucleotide sequence: TGCAGTGCCCTTCCTCGACTAGCGGGCCACGAGCAGTACTTC. The rearrangement uses TRBV20-1 and TRBJ2-7; 10 positions match TRBD2. CDR1 and CDR2 from the germline V gene are DFQATT and SNEGSKA (reference sequence). This CDR3 region has 14 residues. The J segment lost 5 bases and the V segment lost 6 bases, leaving 10 bases of the junction unmatched.

This clonotype has a handful of counts. The rearrangement joins TRBV11-3 to TRBJ2-1; D may be TRBD1 (6 bases). The CDR3 covers 13 residues. Germline V gene lookup returns CDR1 SGHNT and CDR2 YENEEA. The V gene lost 5 bases and the J gene lost 12 bases, with 17 bases spanning the gap. CDR3 nucleotides: TGTGCCAGCAGCCATAATATCCTAGGGGGGCAGTTCTTC. It yields the protein CASSHNILGGQFF.

This clonotype came up a few times. V gene TRBV5-6 combines with J gene TRBJ2-1, with TRBD2 as a possible D gene (6 bases). The V end lost 3 bases, the J end lost 2 bases, and 12 bases lay between the germline ends. CDR1 SGHDT and CDR2 YYEEEE come from the germline V gene. The CDR3 totals 15 residues. As DNA, the CDR3 is TGTGCCAGCAGCTCTTCCGGGACTCCCTACAATGAGCAGTTCTTC. It encodes CASSSSGTPYNEQFF.

The chain recombines TRBV14 with TRBJ2-5; the match to TRBD2 covers 9 bases. V was clipped by 0 bases and J by 5 bases; unmatched bases: 13. The CDR3 sequence is 18 residues long. In germline, CDR1 is SGHDN, CDR2 FVKESK. The CDR3 loop is CASSQDPPGLAFRETQYF. CDR3 bases: TGTGCCAGCAGCCAAGATCCGCCGGGACTAGCATTTAGGGAGACCCAGTACTTC.

This clonotype occurred a few times. The chain uses TRBV5-1 and TRBJ2-3, with D perhaps given as TRBD1 or TRBD2 (5 bases each). This CDR3 region has 14 residues. From germline, CDR1 is SGHRS and CDR2 YFSETQ. V was cut by 3 bases and J by 6 bases, with 14 bases left in between. CDR3 coding DNA: TGCGCCAGCAGCTCACCTAACGAGGGGGATACGCAGTATTTT. Residues: CASSSPNEGDTQYF.

The rearrangement joins TRBV20-1 to TRBJ1-6; possibly TRBD1 for D (6 bases). The CDR3 sequence is 16 residues long. The germline CDR1 and CDR2 sequences are DFQATT and SNEGSKA (reference sequence). V lost 6 bases and J 2 bases, leaving 17 bases between the germline ends. CDR3 nucleotide sequence: TGCAGTGCCCAAAAGGGGGAGGACGCCTATAATTCACCCCTCCACTTT. It encodes CSAQKGEDAYNSPLHF.

The genes are TRBV12-3 or TRBV12-4 and TRBJ2-1; D gene uncertain. The CDR3 sequence is 16 residues long. Trimming removed 3 bases from V and 0 bases from J, with 12 bases in between. Here the CDR3 reads CASSFQVLSSYNEQFF. CDR3 coding DNA: TGTGCCAGCAGTTTCCAGGTATTAAGCTCCTACAATGAGCAGTTCTTC.

This clonotype has more than one count but fewer than ten. This rearrangement joins TRBV3-1 to TRBJ1-1, with D hard to call. CDR1 LGHDT and CDR2 YNNKEL come from the germline V gene (reference sequence). This CDR3 comprises 13 residues. The V end lost 4 bases, the J end lost 1 base, and 7 bases lay between the germline ends. CDR3 sequence reads: CASSPDANTEAFF. CDR3 coding DNA: TGTGCCAGCAGCCCGGATGCGAACACTGAAGCTTTCTTT. The complete variable domain, with remaining parts taken from reference TRBV3-1 and TRBJ1-1, reads DTAVSQTPKYLVTQMGNDKSIKCEQNLGHDTMYWYKQDSKKFLKIMFSYNNKELIINETVPNRFSPKSPDKAHLNLHINSLELGDSAVYFCASSPDANTEAFFGQGTRLTVV.